Included here is one TCR beta chain sequence, with context. These data come from a study of blood T cell repertoires in COVID-19. Profiled with immunoSEQ multiplex PCR; TCRdb holds only in-frame clones, not every one. The sample contains fewer than 450,000 clones, 90% to 95% of which appear only once. This CDR3 comprises 12 residues. The V gene lost 3 bases and the J gene lost 6 bases, with 8 bases spanning the gap. The germline V gene encodes CDR1 MNHNS and CDR2 SASEGT. This receptor was taken from a woman aged 18-35 years who had recovered from COVID-19. Sequencing used peripheral blood. The gene calls are TRBV6-1 and TRBJ1-2; D possibly corresponds to TRBD1 (5 bases). In nucleotides, the CDR3 is TGTGCCAGCAGTGACCAGGGTCATGGCTACACCTTC. Amino acid sequence: CASSDQGHGYTF.